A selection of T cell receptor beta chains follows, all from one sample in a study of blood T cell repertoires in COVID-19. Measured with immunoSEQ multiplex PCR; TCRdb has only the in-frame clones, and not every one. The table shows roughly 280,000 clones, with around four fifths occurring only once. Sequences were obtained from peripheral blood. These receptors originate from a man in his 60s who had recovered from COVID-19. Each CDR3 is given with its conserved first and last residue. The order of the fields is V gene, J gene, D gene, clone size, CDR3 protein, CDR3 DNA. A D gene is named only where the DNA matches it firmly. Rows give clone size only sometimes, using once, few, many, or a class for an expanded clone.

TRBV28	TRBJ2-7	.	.	CASSLGTLSSYEQYF	TGTGCCAGCAGTTTAGGGACACTGAGCTCCTACGAGCAGTACTTC
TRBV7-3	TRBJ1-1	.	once	CASSRGEDTEAFF	TGTGCCAGCAGCCGAGGCGAGGACACTGAAGCTTTCTTT
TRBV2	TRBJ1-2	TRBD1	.	CASTGQGLSGGYGYTF	TGTGCCAGCACGGGACAGGGCCTCTCGGGGGGCTATGGCTACACCTTC
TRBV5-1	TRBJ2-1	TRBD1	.	CASRPTGGGHNEQFF	TGCGCCAGCAGACCGACAGGGGGAGGTCACAATGAGCAGTTCTTC
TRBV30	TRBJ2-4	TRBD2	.	CAWSEGTSAKNIQYF	TGTGCCTGGAGTGAAGGGACTAGCGCCAAAAACATTCAGTACTTC
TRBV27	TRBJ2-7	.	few	CASSREARWEQYF	TGTGCCAGCAGTCGTGAAGCCAGGTGGGAGCAGTACTTC
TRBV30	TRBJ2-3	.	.	CAWSGRFSTDTQYF	TGTGCCTGGAGTGGCAGGTTCAGCACAGATACGCAGTATTTT
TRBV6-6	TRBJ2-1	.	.	CASSYEGHYNEQFF	TGTGCCAGCAGTTACGAGGGCCACTACAATGAGCAGTTCTTC
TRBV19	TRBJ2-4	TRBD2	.	CASSIGIAGGQNIQYF	TGTGCCAGTAGTATAGGAATAGCGGGGGGCCAAAACATTCAGTACTTC
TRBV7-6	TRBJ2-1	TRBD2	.	CASSSNRLAGDEQFF	TGTGCCAGCAGCTCTAACAGACTAGCTGGGGATGAGCAGTTCTTC
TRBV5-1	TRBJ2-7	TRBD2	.	CASSRTSSYEQYF	TGCGCCAGCAGCCGGACTAGCTCCTACGAGCAGTACTTC
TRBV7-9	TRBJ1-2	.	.	CASSLGGGGYGYTF	TGTGCCAGCAGCTTAGGCGGGGGAGGCTATGGCTACACCTTC